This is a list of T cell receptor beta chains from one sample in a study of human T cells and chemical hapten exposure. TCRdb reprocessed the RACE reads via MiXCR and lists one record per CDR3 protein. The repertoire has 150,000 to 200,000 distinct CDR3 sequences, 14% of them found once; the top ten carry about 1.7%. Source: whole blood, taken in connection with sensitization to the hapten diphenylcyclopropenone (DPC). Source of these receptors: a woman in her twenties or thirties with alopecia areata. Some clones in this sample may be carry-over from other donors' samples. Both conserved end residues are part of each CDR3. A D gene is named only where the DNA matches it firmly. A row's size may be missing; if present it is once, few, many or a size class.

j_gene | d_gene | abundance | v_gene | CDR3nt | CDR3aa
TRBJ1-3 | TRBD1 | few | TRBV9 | TGTGCCAGCAGCCGGGGACAGGGGCTGCCCGCCTCTGGAAACACCATATATTTT | CASSRGQGLPASGNTIYF
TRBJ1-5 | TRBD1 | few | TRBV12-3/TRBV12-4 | TGTGCCAGCAGTTTTCAGGGGGGTCAGCCCCAGCATTTT | CASSFQGGQPQHF
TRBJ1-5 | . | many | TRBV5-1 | TGCGCCAGCAGCTTGAAAGGGGGCAATCAGCCCCAGCATTTT | CASSLKGGNQPQHF
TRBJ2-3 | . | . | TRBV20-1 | TGCAGTGCTCCGGAGTTCACAGATACGCAGTATTTT | CSAPEFTDTQYF
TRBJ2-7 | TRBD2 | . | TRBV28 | TGTGCCAGCAAGCGGGACTTAACCTACGAGCAGTACTTC | CASKRDLTYEQYF
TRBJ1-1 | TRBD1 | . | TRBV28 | TGTGCCAGTAACAGGGGGCTCTTCGAAGCTTTCTTT | CASNRGLFEAFF
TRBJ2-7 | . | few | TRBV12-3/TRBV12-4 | TGTGCCAGCAGCCTAAGGGGGTTTTCCACCTACGAGCAGTACTTC | CASSLRGFSTYEQYF
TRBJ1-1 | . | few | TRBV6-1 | TGTGCCAGCAGAGCCGGGACGAACACTGAAGCTTTCTTT | CASRAGTNTEAFF
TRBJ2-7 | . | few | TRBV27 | TGTGCCAGCAGTAACGCCCACGAGCAGTACTTC | CASSNAHEQYF
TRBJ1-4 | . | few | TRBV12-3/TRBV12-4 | TGTGCCAGCACCAGTTTCCCCATCGGAGAAGAAAAACTGTTTTTT | CASTSFPIGEEKLFF
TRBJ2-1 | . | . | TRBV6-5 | TGTGCCAGCAGTTACCAAATAATTAGCTCCTACAATGAGCAGTTCTTC | CASSYQIISSYNEQFF
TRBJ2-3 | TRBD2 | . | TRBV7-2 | TGTGCCAGCAGCCCCCCAGCGGGGCGAGATACGCAGTATTTT | CASSPPAGRDTQYF
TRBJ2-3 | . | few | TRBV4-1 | TGCGCCAGCAGCCTGTCCCTAGGAAGCACAGATACGCAGTATTTT | CASSLSLGSTDTQYF
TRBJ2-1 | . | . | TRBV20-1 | TGCAGTGCTAGTTTCGGGATTGAGCAGTTCTTC | CSASFGIEQFF
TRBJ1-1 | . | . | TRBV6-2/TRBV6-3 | TGTGCCAGCCGAGACGGAGGGCGTGTGATGAACACTGAAGCTTTCTTT | CASRDGGRVMNTEAFF
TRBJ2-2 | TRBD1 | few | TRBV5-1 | TGCGCCAGCAGCCTTGGACAGGGTTCCGGGGAGCTGTTTTTT | CASSLGQGSGELFF
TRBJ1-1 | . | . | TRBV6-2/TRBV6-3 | TGTGCCAGCGGTAAGGGGGGATCCATGAACACTGAAGCTTTCTTT | CASGKGGSMNTEAFF
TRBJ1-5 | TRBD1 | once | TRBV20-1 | TGCAGTGCTAGAGGGGGACAGAACAATCAGCCCCAGCATTTT | CSARGGQNNQPQHF
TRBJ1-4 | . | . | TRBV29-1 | TGCAGCCTCGTGGGACGCACTAATGAAAAACTGTTTTTT | CSLVGRTNEKLFF
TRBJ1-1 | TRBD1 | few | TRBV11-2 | TGTGCCAGCAGCTTCGCGGGACAGGGTAACACTGAAGCTTTCTTT | CASSFAGQGNTEAFF
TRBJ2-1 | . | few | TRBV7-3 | TGTGCCAGCAGCCCTCAGGGGAGCTCCTACAATGAGCAGTTCTTC | CASSPQGSSYNEQFF
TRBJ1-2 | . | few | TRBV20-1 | TGCAGTGCTAGAGATTCTCCGAGTTATGGCTACACCTTC | CSARDSPSYGYTF
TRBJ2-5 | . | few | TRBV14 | TGTGCCAGCAGCGCGACCGCCAGCGCCCAAGAGACCCAGTACTTC | CASSATASAQETQYF
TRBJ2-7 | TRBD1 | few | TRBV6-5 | TGTGCCAGCAGGGGACAGGGCGCCGAGCAGTACTTC | CASRGQGAEQYF